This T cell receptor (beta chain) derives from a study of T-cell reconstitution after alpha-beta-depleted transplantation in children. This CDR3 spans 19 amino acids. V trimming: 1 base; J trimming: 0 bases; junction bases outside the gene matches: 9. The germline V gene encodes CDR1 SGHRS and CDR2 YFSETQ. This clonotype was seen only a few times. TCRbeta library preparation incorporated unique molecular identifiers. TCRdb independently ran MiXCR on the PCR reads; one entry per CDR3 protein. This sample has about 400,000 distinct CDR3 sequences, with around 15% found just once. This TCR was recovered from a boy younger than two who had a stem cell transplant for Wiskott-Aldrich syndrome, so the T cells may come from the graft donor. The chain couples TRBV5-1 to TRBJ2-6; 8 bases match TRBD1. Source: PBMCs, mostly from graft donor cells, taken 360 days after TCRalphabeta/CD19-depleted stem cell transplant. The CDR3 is CASSLTRQGHSSGANVLTF. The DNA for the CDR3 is TGCGCCAGCAGCTTGACCCGACAGGGGCACTCCTCTGGGGCCAACGTCCTGACTTTC. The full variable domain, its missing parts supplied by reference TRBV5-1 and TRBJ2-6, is KAGVTQTPRYLIKTRGQQVTLSCSPISGHRSVSWYQQTPGQGLQFLFEYFSETQRNKGNFPGRFSGRQFSNSRSEMNVSTLELGDSALYLCASSLTRQGHSSGANVLTFGAGSRLTVL.